This TCR beta chain was identified in a study of identical twins. Findings and caveats of the study: Sharing of beta out-of-frame sequences by twins showed a weaker excess. It was possible that invariant MAIT and iNKT cells partly confounded the zero-insertion analyses.

Template switching, a step in the protocol, added a universal primer site, and cDNA carried unique molecular identifiers. TCRdb re-analysed the 5' RACE reads in MiXCR, keeping a single row per CDR3 protein. The table has 300,000 to 400,000 distinct CDR3 sequences, 9% to 15% seen once. This clonotype came up a few times. The antigen remains unidentified. This CDR3 contains 14 residues. Germline trimming cut 2 bases from V and 7 bases from J; bases unmatched to any gene: 8. Germline CDR1 reads DFQATT; CDR2 reads SNEGSKA (reference sequence). The sample also formed part of further work on yellow fever vaccine responses in identical twins.

V is TRBV20-1 and J is TRBJ2-1; 7 bases line up with TRBD2. The sequenced sample was CD8+ T cells sorted from blood. The receptor was isolated from a woman aged 18-30 years in good health. The CDR3 DNA follows: TGCAGTGCTAGATACCCGGGGGAGGGGAATGAGCAGTTCTTC. Its protein is CSARYPGEGNEQFF.